The sequence of this T cell receptor (beta chain) was determined in a study of PD-L1 blockade in urothelial cancer. As for time point: peripheral blood 6 weeks after treatment start. Profiling relied on immunoSEQ multiplex PCR, and the TCRdb table lists in-frame clones only, not all of them. The sample records about 43,000 clones, about 83% being singletons. The ends were cut back, 5 bases at V and 6 bases at J, with 23 bases in the middle. In germline, CDR1 is LNHDA, CDR2 SQIVND (reference sequence). The CDR3 consists of 17 residues. This specimen was PBMCs, taken around atezolizumab (anti-PD-L1) treatment. The receptor's source is a man between 60 and 70 years old with urothelial cancer. This sequence joins TRBV19 and TRBJ1-5; tentatively, D is TRBD1 (5 bases). The CDR3 spells CASSGAGPETEGQPQHF. The CDR3 DNA reads TGTGCCAGTAGTGGGGCAGGCCCGGAGACGGAGGGTCAGCCCCAGCATTTT.